Listed below are T cell receptor beta chains from one sample, sequenced in a study of blood T cell repertoires in COVID-19. Sequencing was performed with immunoSEQ multiplex PCR; in TCRdb, only in-frame clones are kept and a portion is missing. The sample includes roughly 100,000 clones, less than 90% of them seen just once. The sample comprised peripheral blood. The receptors originated from a man between 45 and 60 years old with acute or convalescent COVID-19. Both conserved end residues are part of each CDR3. Fields, in order: V gene, D gene, J gene, clone size, CDR3 DNA, CDR3 protein. The D gene is left open where the match is weak. For some rows the clone size is stated as once, few or many, or as a class when expanded; others skip it.

v_call: TRBV30; d_call: TRBD1; j_call: TRBJ1-4; clone_size: few; cdr3_nt: TGTGCCTGGAGCGGGGGACAGGGGCGCGCGTCTACGGAAAAACTGTTTTTT; cdr3_aa: CAWSGGQGRASTEKLFF
v_call: TRBV5-5; d_call: NA; j_call: TRBJ2-7; clone_size: once; cdr3_nt: TGTGCCAGCAGTCGCCAGGGTTTCAACGAGCAGTACTTC; cdr3_aa: CASSRQGFNEQYF
v_call: TRBV7-8; d_call: TRBD1; j_call: TRBJ2-5; clone_size: NA; cdr3_nt: TGTGCCAGCAGCTCAAGCGCCGCAGGGGGAGAGACCCAGTACTTC; cdr3_aa: CASSSSAAGGETQYF
v_call: TRBV18; d_call: NA; j_call: TRBJ1-1; clone_size: once; cdr3_nt: TGTGCCAGCTCACCGGGAGGGCGTACTGAAGCTTTCTTT; cdr3_aa: CASSPGGRTEAFF
v_call: TRBV7-8; d_call: TRBD1; j_call: TRBJ2-7; clone_size: NA; cdr3_nt: TGTGCCAGCAGCTTAGTGTGGGGGACAGCAAGATTACGAGAGCAGTACTTC; cdr3_aa: CASSLVWGTARLREQYF
v_call: TRBV11-3; d_call: TRBD1; j_call: TRBJ1-2; clone_size: NA; cdr3_nt: TGTGCCAGCAGCTTACCGGACAGGGAGGGCTATGGCTACACCTTC; cdr3_aa: CASSLPDREGYGYTF
v_call: TRBV2; d_call: NA; j_call: TRBJ2-3; clone_size: NA; cdr3_nt: TGTGCCAGCTGTCGGCGGGGTGGGGCAGATACGCAGTATTTT; cdr3_aa: CASCRRGGADTQYF
v_call: TRBV27; d_call: NA; j_call: TRBJ2-2; clone_size: once; cdr3_nt: NA; cdr3_aa: CATQRWLRAGELFF
v_call: TRBV12-3/TRBV12-4; d_call: NA; j_call: TRBJ2-1; clone_size: NA; cdr3_nt: TGTGCCAGCAGCCCCTTTGACAATGAGCAGTTCTTC; cdr3_aa: CASSPFDNEQFF
v_call: TRBV3-1/TRBV3-2; d_call: TRBD2; j_call: TRBJ2-7; clone_size: NA; cdr3_nt: TGTGCCAGCAGCCAAGCCCCCAGGGAGGGAGAGCAGTACTTC; cdr3_aa: CASSQAPREGEQYF
v_call: TRBV5-4; d_call: NA; j_call: TRBJ1-2; clone_size: NA; cdr3_nt: TGTGCCAGCAGCTTGACGGGTACGGCCAACTATGGCTACACCTTC; cdr3_aa: CASSLTGTANYGYTF
v_call: TRBV14; d_call: NA; j_call: TRBJ2-5; clone_size: NA; cdr3_nt: TGTGCCAGCAGCCAAGCCTACCAAGAGACCCAGTACTTC; cdr3_aa: CASSQAYQETQYF
v_call: TRBV5-4; d_call: TRBD1; j_call: TRBJ1-1; clone_size: NA; cdr3_nt: TGTGCCAGCAGCCAGGGGGTCAGCCTGAACACTGAAGCTTTCTTT; cdr3_aa: CASSQGVSLNTEAFF
v_call: TRBV4-1; d_call: NA; j_call: TRBJ1-1; clone_size: NA; cdr3_nt: TGCGCCAGCAGCCAAGCCCGGGGAAGAAACACTGAAGCTTTCTTT; cdr3_aa: CASSQARGRNTEAFF
v_call: TRBV10-3; d_call: TRBD1; j_call: TRBJ1-2; clone_size: NA; cdr3_nt: TGTGCCATCAGTCAGTCCCCGGACAGGACCTATGGCTACACCTTC; cdr3_aa: CAISQSPDRTYGYTF
v_call: TRBV11-2; d_call: TRBD2; j_call: TRBJ2-7; clone_size: NA; cdr3_nt: TGTGCCAGCAGCTTAACTAGCGGGGGGACCTCCTACGAGCAGTACTTC; cdr3_aa: CASSLTSGGTSYEQYF
v_call: TRBV24-1; d_call: NA; j_call: TRBJ2-1; clone_size: NA; cdr3_nt: TGTGCCACCAGTGATTTGAAGTACGCTAGGTACAATGAGCAGTTCTTC; cdr3_aa: CATSDLKYARYNEQFF
v_call: TRBV28; d_call: NA; j_call: TRBJ2-5; clone_size: NA; cdr3_nt: TGTGCCAGCAGTTTAAGGGTCACGGGGGAGGCCCAGTACTTC; cdr3_aa: CASSLRVTGEAQYF
v_call: TRBV27; d_call: TRBD1; j_call: TRBJ1-6; clone_size: once; cdr3_nt: TGTGCCAGCAGCTTAAGTGGGACAGGGAATTCACCCCTCCACTTT; cdr3_aa: CASSLSGTGNSPLHF
v_call: TRBV5-4; d_call: TRBD1; j_call: TRBJ2-1; clone_size: few; cdr3_nt: TGTGCCAGCAGCCCACGGGACAGCTCCTACAATGAGCAGTTCTTC; cdr3_aa: CASSPRDSSYNEQFF
v_call: TRBV12-5; d_call: NA; j_call: TRBJ2-7; clone_size: NA; cdr3_nt: TGTGCTAGTGGTTATACCGACAGCTTCTACGAGCAGTACTTC; cdr3_aa: CASGYTDSFYEQYF
v_call: TRBV7-9; d_call: TRBD2; j_call: TRBJ2-7; clone_size: NA; cdr3_nt: TGTGCCAGCAGCTTAGTTCCTAGCGGGGTCCACGAGCAGTACTTC; cdr3_aa: CASSLVPSGVHEQYF
v_call: TRBV19; d_call: NA; j_call: TRBJ2-7; clone_size: NA; cdr3_nt: TGTGCCAGTAGTATACTAGATCACGAGCAGTACTTC; cdr3_aa: CASSILDHEQYF
v_call: TRBV5-4; d_call: NA; j_call: TRBJ2-1; clone_size: NA; cdr3_nt: TGTGCCAGCAGCCCAGGGACTAATGAGCAGTTCTTC; cdr3_aa: CASSPGTNEQFF
v_call: TRBV25-1; d_call: TRBD2; j_call: TRBJ2-1; clone_size: NA; cdr3_nt: TGTGCCAGCAGTGAATTCAGGACTAGCGGGAGGGGAAGCAATGAGCAGTTCTTC; cdr3_aa: CASSEFRTSGRGSNEQFF
v_call: TRBV6-6; d_call: NA; j_call: TRBJ1-2; clone_size: NA; cdr3_nt: TGTGCCAGCAGTTACGACCGGGGAGTTAACTATGGCTACACCTTC; cdr3_aa: CASSYDRGVNYGYTF
v_call: TRBV12-5; d_call: NA; j_call: TRBJ2-7; clone_size: NA; cdr3_nt: TGTGCTACTAGCGATAGCTCCTACGAGCAGTACTTC; cdr3_aa: CATSDSSYEQYF
v_call: TRBV9; d_call: TRBD2; j_call: TRBJ2-5; clone_size: NA; cdr3_nt: TGTGCCAGCAGCGTAGCGACTAGCGGGGCCCAAGAGACCCAGTACTTC; cdr3_aa: CASSVATSGAQETQYF
v_call: TRBV6-8; d_call: NA; j_call: TRBJ1-3; clone_size: NA; cdr3_nt: TGTGCCAACCAAAGGGGACGGAGGGTTGGCGGAAACACCATATATTTT; cdr3_aa: CANQRGRRVGGNTIYF
v_call: TRBV24-1; d_call: NA; j_call: TRBJ1-5; clone_size: few; cdr3_nt: TGTGCCACCAGTGATTTGAGCCGCAATCAGCCCCAGCATTTT; cdr3_aa: CATSDLSRNQPQHF
v_call: TRBV19; d_call: NA; j_call: TRBJ1-6; clone_size: NA; cdr3_nt: TGTGCCAGTAGTATACGGTCAGGGATTTCGAATTCACCCCTCCACTTT; cdr3_aa: CASSIRSGISNSPLHF
v_call: TRBV5-1; d_call: TRBD1; j_call: TRBJ1-1; clone_size: few; cdr3_nt: TGCGCCAGCAGCTCCGGACAGGGGAGAGCTGAAGCTTTCTTT; cdr3_aa: CASSSGQGRAEAFF
v_call: TRBV7-7; d_call: NA; j_call: TRBJ2-1; clone_size: NA; cdr3_nt: TGTGCTAGCAGCCCGGACTGGGGTGACTACAATGAGCAGTTCTTC; cdr3_aa: CASSPDWGDYNEQFF
v_call: TRBV5-6; d_call: NA; j_call: TRBJ2-3; clone_size: few; cdr3_nt: TGTGCCAGCAGCTCGGGGTCAGATACGCAGTATTTT; cdr3_aa: CASSSGSDTQYF
v_call: TRBV11-2; d_call: NA; j_call: TRBJ1-6; clone_size: once; cdr3_nt: TGTGCCAGCAACACGGGACACACTACCTCACCCCTCCACTTT; cdr3_aa: CASNTGHTTSPLHF
v_call: TRBV7-8; d_call: NA; j_call: TRBJ1-4; clone_size: NA; cdr3_nt: TGTGCCAGTTCAACAGGGTTCAGAACTAATGAAAAACTGTTTTTT; cdr3_aa: CASSTGFRTNEKLFF
v_call: TRBV18; d_call: NA; j_call: TRBJ1-1; clone_size: NA; cdr3_nt: TGTGCCACCATGGGCAGCGAAGCTTTCTTT; cdr3_aa: CATMGSEAFF
v_call: TRBV28; d_call: TRBD1; j_call: TRBJ1-1; clone_size: NA; cdr3_nt: TGTGCCAGCAGTTTAATTCCCAGACAGGGGGCCCTGAACACTGAAGCTTTCTTT; cdr3_aa: CASSLIPRQGALNTEAFF
v_call: TRBV7-3; d_call: TRBD1; j_call: TRBJ2-7; clone_size: NA; cdr3_nt: TGTGCCAGCAGCCTAACTACAGGGGACGAGCAGTACTTC; cdr3_aa: CASSLTTGDEQYF
v_call: TRBV28; d_call: NA; j_call: TRBJ1-2; clone_size: NA; cdr3_nt: TGTGCCATCAAACTGCAAAACTATGGCTACACCTTC; cdr3_aa: CAIKLQNYGYTF
v_call: TRBV24-1; d_call: NA; j_call: TRBJ2-2; clone_size: NA; cdr3_nt: TGTGCCACCAGTGATTCACAGGGCGCGAACACCGGGGAGCTGTTTTTT; cdr3_aa: CATSDSQGANTGELFF
v_call: TRBV7-3; d_call: NA; j_call: TRBJ2-5; clone_size: NA; cdr3_nt: TGTGCCAGCAGCCCAGTCCCTAGTACAGAGACCCAGTACTTC; cdr3_aa: CASSPVPSTETQYF
v_call: TRBV6-5; d_call: NA; j_call: TRBJ1-2; clone_size: NA; cdr3_nt: TGTGCCAGCAGTTACTGGTCAGGGGCGGACTATGGCTACACCTTC; cdr3_aa: CASSYWSGADYGYTF
v_call: TRBV6-6; d_call: TRBD1; j_call: TRBJ2-7; clone_size: once; cdr3_nt: TGTGCCAGCACTAGGACAGGGTACTACGAGCAGTACTTC; cdr3_aa: CASTRTGYYEQYF
v_call: TRBV16; d_call: TRBD2; j_call: TRBJ2-5; clone_size: NA; cdr3_nt: TGTGCCAGCAGCCAATGGGCTAGCGGGAGCCAAGAGACCCAGTACTTC; cdr3_aa: CASSQWASGSQETQYF
v_call: TRBV24-1; d_call: TRBD1; j_call: TRBJ2-3; clone_size: NA; cdr3_nt: TGTGCCACCAGAATACCGGGACAGGGGTCCCCAGAAGGATATAGCACAGATACGCAGTATTTT; cdr3_aa: CATRIPGQGSPEGYSTDTQYF
v_call: TRBV28; d_call: TRBD1; j_call: TRBJ1-1; clone_size: NA; cdr3_nt: TGTGCCAGCAGTTCGCCACAGAACAGGGGAAACTTAATGAACACTGAAGCTTTCTTT; cdr3_aa: CASSSPQNRGNLMNTEAFF
v_call: TRBV9; d_call: TRBD2; j_call: TRBJ2-1; clone_size: NA; cdr3_nt: TGTGCCAGCAGCCAAGAAGCGGGACTAGCGCCGTACAATGAGCAGTTCTTC; cdr3_aa: CASSQEAGLAPYNEQFF